The entry that follows covers one T cell receptor beta chain sequence. This entry is derived from a study of blood T cell repertoires in COVID-19. The CDR3 sequence is 13 residues long. The V and J ends lost 7 bases and 5 bases respectively, with 15 bases between them. Germline V lookup: CDR1 MDHEN, CDR2 SYDVKM. Generated by immunoSEQ multiplex PCR, the TCRdb table keeps only in-frame clones and is missing some. The sample holds roughly 140,000 clones, 85% to 90% seen once. Sequencing used peripheral blood. The rearrangement joins TRBV28 to TRBJ2-7; D possibly corresponds to TRBD1 (6 bases). The sequence was obtained from a woman in her fifties or sixties with active COVID-19. In DNA form, the CDR3 reads TGTGCCAGCACCTCCCCCCAGGGGCACGAGCAGTACTTC. Its translation: CASTSPQGHEQYF.